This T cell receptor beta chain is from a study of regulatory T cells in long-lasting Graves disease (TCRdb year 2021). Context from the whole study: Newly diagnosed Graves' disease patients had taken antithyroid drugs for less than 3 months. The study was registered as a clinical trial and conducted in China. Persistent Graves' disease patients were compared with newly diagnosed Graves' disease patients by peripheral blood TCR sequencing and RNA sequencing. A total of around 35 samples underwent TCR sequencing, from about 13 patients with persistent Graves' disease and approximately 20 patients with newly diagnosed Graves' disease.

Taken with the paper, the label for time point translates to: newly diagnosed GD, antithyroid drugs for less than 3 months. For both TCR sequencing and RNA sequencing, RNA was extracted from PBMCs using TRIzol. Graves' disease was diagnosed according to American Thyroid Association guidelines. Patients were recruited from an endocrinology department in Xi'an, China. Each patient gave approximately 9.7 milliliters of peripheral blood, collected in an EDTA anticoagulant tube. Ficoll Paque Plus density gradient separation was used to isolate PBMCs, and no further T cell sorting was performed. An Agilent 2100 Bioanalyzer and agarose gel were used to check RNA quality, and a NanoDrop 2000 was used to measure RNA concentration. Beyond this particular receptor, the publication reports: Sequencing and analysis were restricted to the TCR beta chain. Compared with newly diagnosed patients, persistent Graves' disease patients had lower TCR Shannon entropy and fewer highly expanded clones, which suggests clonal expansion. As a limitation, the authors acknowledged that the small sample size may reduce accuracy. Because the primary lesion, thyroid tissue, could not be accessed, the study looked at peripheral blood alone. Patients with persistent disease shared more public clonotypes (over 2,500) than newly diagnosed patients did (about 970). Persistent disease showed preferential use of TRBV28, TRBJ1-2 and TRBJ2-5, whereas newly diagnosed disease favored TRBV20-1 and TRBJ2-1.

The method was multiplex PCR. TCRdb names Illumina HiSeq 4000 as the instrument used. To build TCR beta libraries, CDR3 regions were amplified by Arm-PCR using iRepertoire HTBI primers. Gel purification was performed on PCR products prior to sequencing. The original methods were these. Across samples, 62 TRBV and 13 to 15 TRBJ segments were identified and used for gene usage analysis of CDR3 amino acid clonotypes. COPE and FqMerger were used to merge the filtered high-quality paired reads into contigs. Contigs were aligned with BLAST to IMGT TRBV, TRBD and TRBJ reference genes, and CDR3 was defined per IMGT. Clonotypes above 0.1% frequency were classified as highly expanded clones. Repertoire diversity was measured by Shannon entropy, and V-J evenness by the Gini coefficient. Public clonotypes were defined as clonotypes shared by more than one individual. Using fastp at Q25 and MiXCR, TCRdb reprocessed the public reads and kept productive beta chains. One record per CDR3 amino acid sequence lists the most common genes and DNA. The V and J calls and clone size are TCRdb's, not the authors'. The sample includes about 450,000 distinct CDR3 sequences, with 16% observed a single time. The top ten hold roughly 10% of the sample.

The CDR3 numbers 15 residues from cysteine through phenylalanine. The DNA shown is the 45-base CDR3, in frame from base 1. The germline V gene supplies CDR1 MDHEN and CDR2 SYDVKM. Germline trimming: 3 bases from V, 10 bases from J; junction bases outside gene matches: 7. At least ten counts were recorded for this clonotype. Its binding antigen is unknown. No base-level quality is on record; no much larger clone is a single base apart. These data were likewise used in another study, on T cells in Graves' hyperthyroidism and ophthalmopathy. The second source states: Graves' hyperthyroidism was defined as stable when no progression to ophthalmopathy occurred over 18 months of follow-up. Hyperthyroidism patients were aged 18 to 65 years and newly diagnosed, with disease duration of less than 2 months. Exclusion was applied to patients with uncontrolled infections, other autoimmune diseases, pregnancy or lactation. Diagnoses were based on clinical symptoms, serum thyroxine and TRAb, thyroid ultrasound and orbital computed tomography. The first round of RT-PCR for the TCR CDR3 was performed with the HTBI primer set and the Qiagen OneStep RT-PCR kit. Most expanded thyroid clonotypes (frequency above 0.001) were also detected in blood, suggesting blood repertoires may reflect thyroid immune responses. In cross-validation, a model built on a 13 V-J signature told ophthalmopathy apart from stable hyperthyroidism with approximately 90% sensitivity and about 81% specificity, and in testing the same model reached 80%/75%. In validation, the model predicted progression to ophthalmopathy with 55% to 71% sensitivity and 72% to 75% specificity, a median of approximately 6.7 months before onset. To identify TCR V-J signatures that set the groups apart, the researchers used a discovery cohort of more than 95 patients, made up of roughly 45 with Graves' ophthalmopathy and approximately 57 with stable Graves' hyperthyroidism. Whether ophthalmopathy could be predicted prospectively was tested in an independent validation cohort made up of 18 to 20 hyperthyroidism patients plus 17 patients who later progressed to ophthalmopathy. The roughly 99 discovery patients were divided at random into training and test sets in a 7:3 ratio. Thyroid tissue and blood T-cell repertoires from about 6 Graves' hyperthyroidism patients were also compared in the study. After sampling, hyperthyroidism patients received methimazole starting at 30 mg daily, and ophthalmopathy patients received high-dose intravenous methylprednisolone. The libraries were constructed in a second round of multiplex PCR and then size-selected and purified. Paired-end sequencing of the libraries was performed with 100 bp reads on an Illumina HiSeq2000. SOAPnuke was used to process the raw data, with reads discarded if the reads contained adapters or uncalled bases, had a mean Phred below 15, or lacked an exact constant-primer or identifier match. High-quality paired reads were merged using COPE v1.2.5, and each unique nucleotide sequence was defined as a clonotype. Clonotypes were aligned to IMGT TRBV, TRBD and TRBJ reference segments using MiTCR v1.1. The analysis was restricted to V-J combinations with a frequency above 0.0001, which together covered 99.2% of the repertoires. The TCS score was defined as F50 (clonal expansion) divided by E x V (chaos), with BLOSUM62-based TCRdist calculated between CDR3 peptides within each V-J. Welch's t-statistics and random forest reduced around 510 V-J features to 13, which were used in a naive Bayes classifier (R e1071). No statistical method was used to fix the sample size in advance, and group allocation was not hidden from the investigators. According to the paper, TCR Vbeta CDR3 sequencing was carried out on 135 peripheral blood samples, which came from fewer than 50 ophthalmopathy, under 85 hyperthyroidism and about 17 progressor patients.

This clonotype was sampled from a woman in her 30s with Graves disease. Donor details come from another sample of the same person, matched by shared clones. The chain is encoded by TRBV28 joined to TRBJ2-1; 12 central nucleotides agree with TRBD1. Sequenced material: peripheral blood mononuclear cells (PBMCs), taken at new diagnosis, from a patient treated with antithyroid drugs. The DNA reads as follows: TGTGCCAGCAGTTTCCTGGGACAGGGGGCTGGCGAGCAGTTCTTC. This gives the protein CASSFLGQGAGEQFF.